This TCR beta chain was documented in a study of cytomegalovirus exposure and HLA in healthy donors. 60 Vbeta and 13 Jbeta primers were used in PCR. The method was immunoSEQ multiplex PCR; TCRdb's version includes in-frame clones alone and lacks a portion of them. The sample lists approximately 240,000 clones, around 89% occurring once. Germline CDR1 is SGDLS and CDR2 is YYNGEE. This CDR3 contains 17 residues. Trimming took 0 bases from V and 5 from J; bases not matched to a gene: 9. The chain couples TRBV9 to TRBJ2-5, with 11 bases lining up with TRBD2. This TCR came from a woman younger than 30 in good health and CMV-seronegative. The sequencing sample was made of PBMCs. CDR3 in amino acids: CASSVEGSGGAFETQYF. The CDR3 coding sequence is TGTGCCAGCAGCGTAGAGGGTAGCGGGGGGGCTTTTGAGACCCAGTACTTC.